The clone carrying this T cell receptor beta chain turned up a few times. Its specificity is not known. The data were taken from a study of T-cell reconstitution after alpha-beta-depleted transplantation in children. The study's findings and limits: When one year had passed after transplant, most T-cell counts and diversity came from newly produced T cells. Day-60 TCRbeta diversity that was high in some patients was derived from surviving recipient T cells and thymic progenitors. Where alpha-beta T cells came from about two months after transplant was reportedly several hundred expanded graft clones.

The length of the CDR3 is 13 residues. With 2 bases removed from V and 4 bases from J, the gap between germline ends came to 9 bases. Germline lookup yields CDR1 GTSNPN and CDR2 SVGIG (reference sequence). Construction of the TCRbeta library involved unique molecular identifiers. TCRdb called the PCR reads again in MiXCR, with one record for every CDR3 protein. Among about 900,000 distinct CDR3 sequences listed, roughly 29% were seen once. The source is a boy under two years old who had a stem cell transplant for SCID, so the T cells may come from the graft donor. The J gene is TRBJ2-1, the V gene TRBV30; D is perhaps TRBD1 (6 bases). This specimen consisted of PBMCs, mostly from graft donor cells, obtained 360 days after TCRalphabeta/CD19-depleted stem cell transplant. The CDR3 coding sequence is TGTGCCTGGAGTCAGGACAGTTACAATGAGCAGTTCTTC. It encodes CAWSQDSYNEQFF.